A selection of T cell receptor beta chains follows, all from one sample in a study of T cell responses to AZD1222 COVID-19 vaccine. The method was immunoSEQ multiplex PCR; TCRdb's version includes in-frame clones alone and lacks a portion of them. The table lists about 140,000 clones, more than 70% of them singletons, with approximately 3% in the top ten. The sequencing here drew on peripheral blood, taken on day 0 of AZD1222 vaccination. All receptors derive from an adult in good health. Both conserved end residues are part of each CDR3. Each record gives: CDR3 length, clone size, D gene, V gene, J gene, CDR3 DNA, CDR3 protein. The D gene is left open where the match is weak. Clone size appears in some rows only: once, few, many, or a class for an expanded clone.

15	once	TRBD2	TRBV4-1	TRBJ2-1	TGCGCCAGCTCCCTCGAAGCTAGCGGGAGTGGTGAGCAGTTCTTC	CASSLEASGSGEQFF
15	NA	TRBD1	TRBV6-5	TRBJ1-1	TGTGCCAGCAGTTACGCGACAGGGGTGAACACTGAAGCTTTCTTT	CASSYATGVNTEAFF
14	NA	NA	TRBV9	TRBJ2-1	TGTGCCAGCAGCGTAGCGGGGGTCCACAATGAGCAGTTCTTC	CASSVAGVHNEQFF
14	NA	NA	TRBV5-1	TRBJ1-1	TGCGCCAGCAGCTTCACAGGGACGGACACTGAAGCTTTCTTT	CASSFTGTDTEAFF
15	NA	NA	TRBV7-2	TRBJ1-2	TGTGCCAGCAGCTTAGGAGGAGGGTCTAGCTATGGCTACACCTTC	CASSLGGGSSYGYTF
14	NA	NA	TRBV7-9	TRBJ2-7	TGTGCCAGCAGTCCTAGCGTTCGACAGTACGAGCAGTACTTC	CASSPSVRQYEQYF
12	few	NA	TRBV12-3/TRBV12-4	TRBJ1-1	TGTGCCAGCAGTTTCGACCTGAGAGGAGCTTTCTTT	CASSFDLRGAFF
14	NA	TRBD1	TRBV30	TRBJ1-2	TGTGCCTGGAGTGTAACCTCCTACAGGGGTGGCTACACCTTC	CAWSVTSYRGGYTF
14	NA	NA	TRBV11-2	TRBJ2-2	TGTGCCAGCAGACCTTTCCTCGGAGCCGGGGAGCTGTTTTTT	CASRPFLGAGELFF
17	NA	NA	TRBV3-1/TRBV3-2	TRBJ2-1	TGTGCCAGCAGCCAAGATCTAGAGAGGGGTCCCGATAATGAGCAGTTCTTC	CASSQDLERGPDNEQFF
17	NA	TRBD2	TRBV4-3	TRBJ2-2	TGCGCCAGCAGCCCAGAACGGCTAGCGGCGAACACCGGGGAGCTGTTTTTT	CASSPERLAANTGELFF
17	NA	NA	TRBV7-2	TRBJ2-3	TGTGCCAGCAGCTTAGCGTCCCAGGGTATTGGCACAGATACGCAGTATTTT	CASSLASQGIGTDTQYF
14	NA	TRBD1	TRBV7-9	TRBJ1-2	TGTGCCAGCAGCTTATTCACAGGGGCCTATGGCTACACCTTC	CASSLFTGAYGYTF
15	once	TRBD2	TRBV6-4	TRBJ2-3	TGTGCCAGCAGTGAGCAGCGGGGGGCGACAGATACGCAGTATTTT	CASSEQRGATDTQYF
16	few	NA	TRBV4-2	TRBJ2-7	TGTGCCAGCAGCCAAGATAGGGCAGTGAGCTCCTACGAGCAGTACTTC	CASSQDRAVSSYEQYF
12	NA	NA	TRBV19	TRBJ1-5	TGTGCCAGTAGTATTTATTTTCAGCCCCAGCATTTT	CASSIYFQPQHF
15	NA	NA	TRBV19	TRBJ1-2	TGTGCCAGTAAGGTCACGGCGGGCGGTTTGGTTGGCTACACCTTC	CASKVTAGGLVGYTF
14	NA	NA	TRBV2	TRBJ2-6	TGTGCCAGCAGGGGGACCTCTGGGGCCAACGTCCTGACTTTC	CASRGTSGANVLTF
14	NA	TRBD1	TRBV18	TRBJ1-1	TGTGCCAGCTCACCCCGACAGGGGAACACTGAAGCTTTCTTT	CASSPRQGNTEAFF
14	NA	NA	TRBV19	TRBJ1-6	TGTGCCAGTAGTATTTACGGGGATAATTCACCCCTCCACTTT	CASSIYGDNSPLHF
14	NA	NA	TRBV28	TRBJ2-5	TGTGCCAGCAGTTTAGGTGGTTCGTTTGAGACCCAGTACTTC	CASSLGGSFETQYF
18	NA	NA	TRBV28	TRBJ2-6	TGTGCCAGCAGTTTGGTCCCGGGAGTCGAATCTGGGGCCAACGTCCTGACTTTC	CASSLVPGVESGANVLTF
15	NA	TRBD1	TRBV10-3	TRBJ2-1	TGTGCCATCAGTGAGAGGGGACAGGGGCGCGATGAGCAGTTCTTC	CAISERGQGRDEQFF
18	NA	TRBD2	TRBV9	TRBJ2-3	TGTGCCAGCAGCCCCCCCTGGGGACTAGCGGGAGCCGCAGATACGCAGTATTTT	CASSPPWGLAGAADTQYF
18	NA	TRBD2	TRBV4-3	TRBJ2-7	TGCGCCAGCAGCCACGAAATCAAGTTTAGCGGGACAACCTACGAGCAGTACTTC	CASSHEIKFSGTTYEQYF
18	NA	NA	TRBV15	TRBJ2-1	TGTGCCACCAGCAGAGCCTGGGACGCCGTGGTAGTAGAGCCTCAGCAGTTCTTC	CATSRAWDAVVVEPQQFF
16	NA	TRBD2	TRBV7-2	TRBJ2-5	TGTGCCAGCAGCTGGCGAGTAGCGGGAGGAAGAGAGACCCAGTACTTC	CASSWRVAGGRETQYF
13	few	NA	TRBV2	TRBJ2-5	TGTGCCAGCACAGGACTCATACAAGAGACCCAGTACTTC	CASTGLIQETQYF
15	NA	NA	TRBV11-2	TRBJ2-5	TGTGCCAGCAGCTTAGGTACTAACCTGGGAGAGACCCAGTACTTC	CASSLGTNLGETQYF